Listed below are T cell receptor beta chains from one sample, sequenced in a study of response to subunit inactivated influenza vaccine. From the RT-PCR reads, TCRdb called clonotypes with MiXCR, one entry per CDR3 protein. The sample carries hundreds of thousands of distinct CDR3 sequences, around 13% recorded once. The sequenced sample was PBMCs from blood, obtained about 14 days before vaccination. All receptors derive from a man in his fifties who received an inactivated influenza vaccine. CDR3s include the opening cysteine and the closing phenylalanine or tryptophan. Fields, in order: J gene, V gene, CDR3 protein.

j_gene: TRBJ1-5; v_gene: TRBV7-2; CDR3aa: CASSIQGAGQPQHF
j_gene: TRBJ2-5; v_gene: TRBV7-7; CDR3aa: CASSQGRDRGPYQETQYF
j_gene: TRBJ2-1; v_gene: TRBV20-1; CDR3aa: CSAHPGLAGNNEQFF
j_gene: TRBJ2-5; v_gene: TRBV4-1; CDR3aa: CASSQGVRGVGETQYF
j_gene: TRBJ2-3; v_gene: TRBV7-3; CDR3aa: CASSLNGYTDTQYF
j_gene: TRBJ2-1; v_gene: TRBV6-5; CDR3aa: CASSYSMIGGRNEQFF
j_gene: TRBJ2-7; v_gene: TRBV7-2; CDR3aa: CASSGGGSSYEQYF
j_gene: TRBJ2-7; v_gene: TRBV9; CDR3aa: CASSPAGLASYEQYF
j_gene: TRBJ2-3; v_gene: TRBV12-3/TRBV12-4; CDR3aa: CASSPEGAQITDTQYF
j_gene: TRBJ1-1; v_gene: TRBV12-3/TRBV12-4; CDR3aa: CASFDGYTEAFF
j_gene: TRBJ2-7; v_gene: TRBV10-3; CDR3aa: CAISESASGFSYEQYF
j_gene: TRBJ1-4; v_gene: TRBV12-3/TRBV12-4; CDR3aa: CASEGSNEKLFF
j_gene: TRBJ2-2; v_gene: TRBV6-1; CDR3aa: CASQQGPGGELFF
j_gene: TRBJ2-3; v_gene: TRBV20-1; CDR3aa: CSGRGSSGGGTDTQYF
j_gene: TRBJ1-1; v_gene: TRBV6-5; CDR3aa: CASSLTSMNTEAFF
j_gene: TRBJ1-2; v_gene: TRBV29-1; CDR3aa: CSVDSTDGYTF
j_gene: TRBJ2-3; v_gene: TRBV7-2; CDR3aa: CASSLSRLARWGLDTQYF
j_gene: TRBJ1-6; v_gene: TRBV5-1; CDR3aa: CASSFGTAPYNSPLHF
j_gene: TRBJ2-3; v_gene: TRBV3-1; CDR3aa: CASSQAAGERRDTQYF
j_gene: TRBJ2-1; v_gene: TRBV20-1; CDR3aa: CSATKRTSGRSEQFF
j_gene: TRBJ2-1; v_gene: TRBV20-1; CDR3aa: CSARDSTSGRVYNEQFF
j_gene: TRBJ2-3; v_gene: TRBV23-1; CDR3aa: CASRSQATDTQYF
j_gene: TRBJ2-2; v_gene: TRBV20-1; CDR3aa: CSASPLAGMNTGELFF
j_gene: TRBJ2-7; v_gene: TRBV19; CDR3aa: CASSIGQGAGYGQYF
j_gene: TRBJ2-7; v_gene: TRBV4-2; CDR3aa: CASSQVPGTPYEQYF
j_gene: TRBJ2-3; v_gene: TRBV4-2; CDR3aa: CASRRTAGTVTDTQYF
j_gene: TRBJ2-1; v_gene: TRBV12-3/TRBV12-4; CDR3aa: CASSTHNEQFF
j_gene: TRBJ2-7; v_gene: TRBV7-8; CDR3aa: CASSAGLEGGHEQYF
j_gene: TRBJ2-3; v_gene: TRBV11-2; CDR3aa: CASSSYFGGSSTDTQYF
j_gene: TRBJ2-1; v_gene: TRBV27; CDR3aa: CASSLLLGTSGSPEQFF
j_gene: TRBJ2-1; v_gene: TRBV7-2; CDR3aa: CASSRYRVSYNEQFF
j_gene: TRBJ1-1; v_gene: TRBV6-1; CDR3aa: CASRSTGGTTTEAFF
j_gene: TRBJ2-7; v_gene: TRBV12-3/TRBV12-4; CDR3aa: CASSDDLYSYEQYF
j_gene: TRBJ2-3; v_gene: TRBV15; CDR3aa: CATSRDKRFTDTQYF
j_gene: TRBJ2-3; v_gene: TRBV7-2; CDR3aa: CASSLRGADTQYF
j_gene: TRBJ2-2; v_gene: TRBV3-1; CDR3aa: CASTQDLISGRGNTGELFF
j_gene: TRBJ2-6; v_gene: TRBV6-2/TRBV6-3; CDR3aa: CASRRRIDSSGANVLTF
j_gene: TRBJ2-3; v_gene: TRBV12-3/TRBV12-4; CDR3aa: CASSSFGDRQYF
j_gene: TRBJ2-1; v_gene: TRBV7-2; CDR3aa: CASSLDFREQFF
j_gene: TRBJ1-1; v_gene: TRBV25-1; CDR3aa: CASRLGMTEAFF
j_gene: TRBJ2-7; v_gene: TRBV29-1; CDR3aa: CSVVPLFGRSYEQYF
j_gene: TRBJ2-5; v_gene: TRBV5-6; CDR3aa: CASSLDGQGANKPGETQYF
j_gene: TRBJ1-6; v_gene: TRBV4-2; CDR3aa: CASSQDLGERNSPLHF
j_gene: TRBJ2-7; v_gene: TRBV20-1; CDR3aa: CSAAIRGPYEQYF
j_gene: TRBJ1-5; v_gene: TRBV6-2/TRBV6-3; CDR3aa: CASSLISDPYSNQPQHF
j_gene: TRBJ2-1; v_gene: TRBV6-2/TRBV6-3; CDR3aa: CASSYPTSGGTNEQFF
j_gene: TRBJ2-4; v_gene: TRBV18; CDR3aa: CASSPPGLPHQYF
j_gene: TRBJ2-2; v_gene: TRBV4-2; CDR3aa: CASSHSGGTGELFF
j_gene: TRBJ2-5; v_gene: TRBV7-6; CDR3aa: CASSLGEFRGGRETQYF
j_gene: TRBJ1-2; v_gene: TRBV6-5; CDR3aa: CASSYPRTGSNGYTF
j_gene: TRBJ2-7; v_gene: TRBV6-5; CDR3aa: CASRDSSYEQYF
j_gene: TRBJ1-5; v_gene: TRBV6-6; CDR3aa: CASSPYRVEPQHF
j_gene: TRBJ2-1; v_gene: TRBV30; CDR3aa: CARLAFHNEQFF
j_gene: TRBJ2-3; v_gene: TRBV4-3; CDR3aa: CASSQGVQNTDTQYF